The 6 T cell receptor beta chains below come from one sample, sequenced in a study of cytomegalovirus exposure and HLA in healthy donors. The data were produced by immunoSEQ multiplex PCR, yet TCRdb's version contains in-frame clones alone and is incomplete. Among about 98,000 clones listed, roughly 85% were seen once. Material: PBMCs. The receptors were sampled from a woman between 25 and 40 years old in good health and CMV-seronegative.

The rearrangement uses TRBV11-1 and TRBJ2-3; 12 nucleotides line up with TRBD1. Germline V CDR1 and CDR2: SGHAT, FQDESV (reference sequence). The V segment lost 5 bases and the J segment 5 bases; nucleotides outside the gene matches: 5. The CDR3 sequence is 15 residues long. The CDR3: CASSRGQGAEDTQYF. The CDR3 nucleotides are TGTGCCAGCAGCCGGGGACAGGGGGCGGAAGATACGCAGTATTTT.

This clone was observed a few times. The V gene is TRBV5-1, the J gene TRBJ1-2, with D hard to call. There are 12 residues in the CDR3. Germline V lookup: CDR1 SGHRS, CDR2 YFSETQ. The V end lost 2 bases, the J end lost 4 bases, and 6 bases lay between the germline ends. The CDR3 region is CASSLGSYGYTF. CDR3 nucleotides: TGCGCCAGCAGCTTAGGGAGCTATGGCTACACCTTC.

The V gene is TRBV4-1, the J gene TRBJ2-7; D is possibly TRBD1 (6 bases). Germline-derived CDR1 and CDR2 are MGHRA and YSYEKL. V was clipped by 0 bases and J by 3 bases, with 12 bases between them. This CDR3 has 15 residues. CDR3 sequence (DNA): TGCGCCAGCAGCCAAGATCAGGGGAAGTACTACGAGCAGTACTTC. It encodes CASSQDQGKYYEQYF.

This sequence joins TRBV28 and TRBJ2-2; 8 positions match TRBD1. Germline V gene lookup returns CDR1 MDHEN and CDR2 SYDVKM. V was clipped by 0 bases and J by 0 bases; unmatched bases: 3. The CDR3 has 17 residues. In nucleotides, the CDR3 is TGTGCCAGCAGTTTATGGGGGACAGGAGCGAACACCGGGGAGCTGTTTTTT. Amino acids: CASSLWGTGANTGELFF.

The genes are TRBV4-2 and TRBJ2-7; maybe TRBD2 (6 bases). Looked up from germline, CDR1 is LGHNA and CDR2 is YNFKEQ. V was cut by 0 bases and J by 5 bases, with 17 bases left in between. This CDR3 has 16 residues. The CDR3: CASSQERNGGFHEQYF. CDR3 nucleotides: TGTGCCAGCAGCCAAGAAAGGAACGGGGGTTTCCACGAGCAGTACTTC.

This chain connects TRBV28 to TRBJ1-5, with TRBD1 matching over 10 bases. Germline V gene sequence: CDR1 MDHEN, CDR2 SYDVKM. The CDR3 is made up of 19 amino acids. V was clipped by 5 bases and J by 5 bases; unmatched bases: 18. CDR3 nucleotide sequence: TGTGCCAGCAGTCCTCGGCTCGGTTCATTCGGGACAGGGGATCAGCCCCAGCATTTT. Protein product: CASSPRLGSFGTGDQPQHF. The whole variable domain, filled in from reference TRBV28 and TRBJ1-5, reads DVKVTQSSRYLVKRTGEKVFLECVQDMDHENMFWYRQDPGLGLRLIYFSYDVKMKEKGDIPEGYSVSREKKERFSLILESASTNQTSMYLCASSPRLGSFGTGDQPQHFGDGTRLSIL.